There are a few counts of the clone carrying this T cell receptor beta chain. The antigen is undetermined. Though nominally healthy at sampling, donors likely had unrecorded immune exposures. Researchers ran the PCR with 60 Vbeta and 13 Jbeta primers. Authors' data handling: Around 76 million unique TCR beta chains, 9 million to 11 million shared, were counted in a later analysis. TCRdb's copy holds only in-frame clones and misses some; the assay was immunoSEQ multiplex PCR. V and J calls and clone size are given by that table; D and trimming were obtained from the DNA. The repertoire consists of 180,000 or so clones, with about 9% occurring once and the leading ten covering 1% to 1.5%. This specimen comes from a study of cytomegalovirus exposure and HLA in healthy donors. General observations from the study: Altogether, 160 or so TCR beta chains were recorded as cytomegalovirus-associated. Several of the most significant clusters appeared linked to common viral pathogens, based on a later analysis.

The CDR3 consists of 14 residues. CDR1 and CDR2 (germline): SGHRS, YFSETQ. Trimming stripped 4 bases from V and 0 bases from J, with 10 bases between. V is TRBV5-1 and J is TRBJ1-1; tentatively, D is TRBD1 (6 bases). The sequence derives from a woman aged 25 to 39 in good health and CMV-seropositive. The sequenced sample was PBMCs. The CDR3 nucleotides are TGCGCCAGCAGCACAACAGGGTTGAACACTGAAGCTTTCTTT. Protein product: CASSTTGLNTEAFF.